This T cell receptor beta chain is from a study of blood T cell repertoires in COVID-19. On the study more broadly: Some COVID-19 samples were acute and others convalescent; all came from the United States, Italy and Spain. Sources were T cells, B-cell-depleted T cells, or PBMCs; the material itself was cDNA or gDNA.

Authors' analysis steps: Researchers report that nucleated cell counts were estimated from reference gene primer amplification. The table came from immunoSEQ multiplex PCR; TCRdb's copy has only in-frame clones and leaves some out. That table gives V, J and clone size, and the DNA gave D and trimming. This table holds around 330,000 clones, about nine tenths found once. Membership in each cohort depended on participant-reported clinical history. This TCR was sampled from a man aged 60 to 75 who had recovered from COVID-19. Sequencing was done on a sample of PBMCs or T cells enriched from blood (not recorded which).

CDR3 sequence (DNA): TGCGCCAGCAGCCAACGGACTAGCGGGAGTTCTGCCTACGAGCAGTACTTC. Translating gives CASSQRTSGSSAYEQYF. V and J are TRBV4-3 and TRBJ2-7; TRBD2 matches 13 bases. The V segment lost 2 bases and the J segment 2 bases; nucleotides outside the gene matches: 6. CDR3 size: 17 residues. Germline CDR1 is LGHNA and CDR2 is YSLEER.